This T cell receptor beta chain appears in the sequencing data of a study of T cell responses to AZD1222 COVID-19 vaccine (dated by TCRdb to the early 2020s). At the level of the whole study: Because spike-specific TCR depth and breadth did not differ between the two schedules, AZD1222 recipients who got a second dose at roughly 4 weeks were pooled with those who got a second dose at roughly 12 weeks. A total of 240 or so trial participants underwent TCR sequencing, of whom about 200 had received two doses of AZD1222 and 26 had received two doses of the MenACWY control vaccine. Trial participants were enrolled by age into 18-55, 56-69 and 70-plus year subgroups, with 148, 28 and 57 TCR-sequenced participants respectively.

Points on this clone: This clone's antigen is unknown. Per-base qualities were not stored, and no clone one base away is much larger.

The CDR3 regions of human TCRbeta chains were analyzed by immunosequencing. The published analysis was carried out like this. TCRs in the repertoires were compared against a reference library of SARS-CoV-2-specific TCRs that had been generated with the MIRA antigen-specificity platform. Breadth meant the fraction of unique TCRs that were SARS-CoV-2-associated, whereas depth meant the fraction of total T cells that were SARS-CoV-2-associated. Each spike-specific TCR was assigned to its reactive spike region and to a CD4 or CD8 class using the MIRA data. Log10-transformed breadth and depth values were compared by one-way ANOVA with Sidak's multiple comparisons tests. In its TCRdb copy, this immuneACCESS table keeps in-frame sequences only and misses some clones. Where compared with another copy, unresolved V genes explain less than half of these, and the others have no known cause. V, J and clone size were drawn from that table, and D and trimming were deduced from the DNA. The sample table lists about 120,000 clones, around 90% of them with a count of one. More than 7.5% of the sample comes from the top ten.

The paper's findings and limits, for the study overall: Nearly half of unique spike-specific TCRs reportedly recognized epitopes outside regions mutated in the B.1.351 and B.1.1.7 variants. After two AZD1222 doses, both the breadth and the depth of spike-specific TCRs were significantly higher than at day 0 and than in MenACWY recipients. In the small 56-69-year group, the increase in depth fell short of significance, most likely because of low power. The whole spike protein was spanned by vaccine-associated CD4 TCRs, and dominant responses were seen in regions 160-218 and 743-854. Conclusions about previously exposed vaccinees are limited, since just 6 or 7 AZD1222 recipients were seropositive for SARS-CoV-2 at baseline. Most participants were white British and females outnumbered males, and the authors suggested that clonal diversity may have been underestimated. Because no day 14 peak-response samples were available, the repertoires could be characterized only after the peak T cell response.

The CDR3 starts with the cysteine, ends with the phenylalanine, and has 16 residues. The entry retains the CDR3 DNA only, 48 bases that are in frame from base 1. CDR1 and CDR2, per the germline V gene, are KGHSH and LQKENI. V sheds 6 bases and J sheds 7 bases, leaving 21 bases between their ends. The sample's time point label, in plain terms: baseline before first vaccination. Vaccinee samples were obtained from the UK trials COV001 and COV002, which included a single-blind randomized controlled phase 2/3 trial of AZD1222 (ChAdOx1 nCoV-19) in healthy adults. For TCRbeta chain sequencing, PBMC samples were collected from trial participants at day 0 and at day 28 after the second dose.

This chain is built from TRBV18 and TRBJ2-2; the D region is possibly TRBD1 or TRBD2, each matching across 5 bases. The source material was peripheral blood, sampled on day 0 of AZD1222 vaccination. This sequence originates from an adult in good health. The bases are TGTGCCAGCTCCCCCACGGTACGAGGGGCTGGCGGGGAGCTGTTTTTT. It encodes CASSPTVRGAGGELFF.